The clone carrying this TCR beta chain was detected only a few times. CDR3 length: 15 residues. The germline V and J ends were trimmed by 3 bases and 7 bases, with 15 bases remaining between them. In germline, CDR1 is LGHDT, CDR2 YNNKEL (reference sequence). This entry belongs to a study of T-cell reconstitution after alpha-beta-depleted transplantation in children. Unique molecular identifiers were incorporated during preparation of the TCRbeta library. A single record per CDR3 protein comes from TCRdb applying MiXCR to the PCR reads. This sample has about 400,000 distinct CDR3 sequences; about a sixth occur once, and the top ten carry 25% to 30%.

The chain is built from TRBV3-1 and TRBJ2-2; D remains unclear. This TCR came from a boy under three years old who had a stem cell transplant for Wiskott-Aldrich syndrome, so the T cells may come from the graft donor. The sequencing here drew on PBMCs, mostly from graft donor cells, taken 360 days after TCRalphabeta/CD19-depleted stem cell transplant. CDR3 DNA sequence: TGTGCCAGCAGCCACTTCAGTTCGCGCAACGGGGAGCTGTTTTTT. It specifies CASSHFSSRNGELFF.